This is a list of T cell receptor beta chains from one sample in a study of blood T cell repertoires in COVID-19. TCRdb's copy holds only in-frame clones and misses some; the assay was immunoSEQ multiplex PCR. Of some 320,000 clones listed, 70% to 90% are singletons. Material for sequencing was peripheral blood. These TCRs come from a woman in her forties or fifties who had recovered from COVID-19. CDR3s include the opening cysteine and the closing phenylalanine or tryptophan. The D gene is left open where the match is weak. Size is omitted from some rows. Given values are once, few, many or a class for expanded clones.

j_call	d_call	v_call	clone_size	cdr3_aa	cdr3_nt
TRBJ2-1	NA	TRBV7-2	NA	CASRIFLLAKGGNEQFF	TGTGCCAGCAGGATCTTTTTACTAGCGAAAGGGGGCAATGAGCAGTTCTTC
TRBJ2-7	NA	TRBV5-1	NA	CASSSDLTGGREQYF	TGCGCCAGCAGCTCCGACTTAACTGGAGGGAGGGAGCAGTACTTC
TRBJ2-6	NA	TRBV3-1/TRBV3-2	NA	CASSQGSWANVLTF	TGTGCCAGCAGCCAGGGGAGCTGGGCCAACGTCCTGACTTTC
TRBJ1-2	NA	TRBV6-2/TRBV6-3	NA	CASSLQLTGGYTF	TGTGCCAGCAGTCTTCAGTTAACGGGAGGCTACACCTTC
TRBJ1-1	TRBD1	TRBV11-3	NA	CASSPGTGGWRHTEAFF	TGTGCCAGCAGCCCCGGGACAGGGGGCTGGAGACACACTGAAGCTTTCTTT
TRBJ2-2	NA	TRBV3-1/TRBV3-2	NA	CASSAGGTGELFF	TGTGCCAGCAGCGCCGGGGGCACCGGGGAGCTGTTTTTT
TRBJ1-2	TRBD1	TRBV6-2/TRBV6-3	NA	CASSYFRTGENANYGYTF	TGTGCCAGCAGTTACTTTAGGACAGGAGAAAACGCTAACTATGGCTACACCTTC
TRBJ1-5	NA	TRBV27	NA	CATRRQANQPQHF	TGTGCCACCCGACGTCAGGCGAATCAGCCCCAGCATTTT
TRBJ2-3	NA	TRBV7-2	NA	CASRSGVSTDTQYF	TGTGCCAGCAGATCAGGGGTTAGCACAGATACGCAGTATTTT
TRBJ2-1	TRBD2	TRBV6-5	few	CASRSSGGSGEQFF	TGTGCCAGCAGGTCGTCGGGGGGGAGTGGTGAGCAGTTCTTC
TRBJ2-5	TRBD1	TRBV10-3	NA	CAISASTGGQGTQYF	TGTGCCATCAGTGCCTCGACAGGGGGCCAGGGGACCCAGTACTTC
TRBJ1-1	TRBD1	TRBV12-5	NA	CASGLDRGEAFF	TGTGCTAGTGGTCTTGACAGGGGCGAAGCTTTCTTT
TRBJ2-7	TRBD2	TRBV6-2/TRBV6-3	NA	CASSPRGLAGVEQYF	TGTGCCAGCAGTCCGCGGGGACTAGCGGGAGTAGAGCAGTACTTC
TRBJ2-7	TRBD1	TRBV15	NA	CATSRDRGYEQYF	TGTGCCACCAGCAGAGACAGGGGGTACGAGCAGTACTTC
TRBJ2-1	NA	TRBV4-3	NA	CASSQILSSYNEQFF	TGCGCCAGCAGCCAAATATTGAGCTCCTACAATGAGCAGTTCTTC
TRBJ2-2	NA	TRBV7-7	few	CASSPGISTGELFF	TGTGCTAGCAGCCCAGGGATTAGCACCGGGGAGCTGTTTTTT
TRBJ2-4	NA	TRBV5-1	NA	CASSRPPENIQYF	TGCGCCAGCAGCCGCCCCCCCGAGAACATTCAGTACTTC
TRBJ2-2	NA	TRBV7-9	NA	CASSLRGKANTGELFF	TGTGCCAGCAGCTTAAGAGGGAAAGCGAACACCGGGGAGCTGTTTTTT
TRBJ2-1	NA	TRBV4-3	NA	CASSQGPEQFF	TGCGCCAGCAGCCAAGGTCCGGAGCAGTTCTTC
TRBJ1-2	NA	TRBV13	NA	CASREERLGYGYTF	TGTGCCAGCAGAGAGGAGAGACTGGGCTATGGCTACACCTTC
TRBJ2-1	TRBD1	TRBV6-5	NA	CASSSGTGGYNEQFF	TGTGCCAGCAGTTCCGGGACAGGGGGTTACAATGAGCAGTTCTTC
TRBJ1-1	NA	TRBV19	NA	CASSSYRKPKTEAFF	TGTGCCAGTAGTTCATACAGGAAGCCAAAGACTGAAGCTTTCTTT
TRBJ1-3	NA	TRBV5-1	NA	CASSLAGASSGNTIYF	TGCGCCAGCAGCTTGGCAGGTGCCAGCTCTGGAAACACCATATATTTT
TRBJ2-3	NA	TRBV30	once	CAWNSRGTDTQYF	TGTGCCTGGAATTCCAGGGGAACAGATACGCAGTATTTT
TRBJ1-5	NA	TRBV6-2/TRBV6-3	NA	CASSRNWEGGPQHF	TGTGCCAGCAGTCGGAACTGGGAGGGTGGGCCCCAGCATTTT
TRBJ2-1	NA	TRBV18	once	CASSPEGDNEQFF	TGTGCCAGCTCACCAGAGGGTGACAATGAGCAGTTCTTC
TRBJ2-7	NA	TRBV16	NA	CASSHRVRGSYEQYF	TGTGCCAGCAGCCATCGAGTCCGGGGCTCCTACGAGCAGTACTTC
TRBJ2-3	TRBD2	TRBV9	NA	CASSVVAGATDTQYF	TGTGCCAGCAGCGTAGTGGCGGGAGCCACAGATACGCAGTATTTT
TRBJ1-5	NA	TRBV7-8	NA	CASSTRAGFKIVNQPQHF	TGTGCCAGCAGCACCCGGGCAGGGTTTAAGATAGTAAATCAGCCCCAGCATTTT
TRBJ2-6	TRBD1	TRBV19	NA	CASSGTGIGSGANVLTF	TGTGCCAGTAGCGGGACAGGGATAGGCTCTGGGGCCAACGTCCTGACTTTC
TRBJ2-7	TRBD1	TRBV6-2/TRBV6-3	NA	CASSYPTRGPWQYEQYF	TGTGCCAGCAGTTACCCGACCAGGGGGCCATGGCAATACGAGCAGTACTTC
TRBJ1-2	TRBD1	TRBV27	NA	CASSLMTGGDYGYTF	TGTGCCAGCAGTCTAATGACAGGGGGCGACTATGGCTACACCTTC
TRBJ2-2	TRBD2	TRBV28	NA	CASSGGGITGELFF	TGTGCCAGCAGTGGCGGGGGAATTACCGGGGAGCTGTTTTTT
TRBJ2-1	TRBD2	TRBV7-7	once	CASSLDGGAGNEQFF	TGTGCCAGCAGCTTAGACGGGGGGGCAGGAAATGAGCAGTTCTTC
TRBJ2-1	NA	TRBV5-6	NA	CASSAALYEQFF	TGTGCCAGCAGCGCGGCCCTCTATGAGCAGTTCTTC
TRBJ1-6	TRBD1	TRBV4-2	NA	CASSQNPGQGYSPLHF	TGTGCCAGCAGCCAGAATCCGGGACAGGGGTACTCACCCCTCCACTTT
TRBJ2-1	NA	TRBV6-2/TRBV6-3	NA	CASSFLGLGNEQFF	TGTGCCAGCAGTTTTTTGGGACTCGGTAATGAGCAGTTCTTC
TRBJ1-1	NA	TRBV6-5	NA	CASSFSASTEAFF	TGTGCCAGCAGTTTTTCAGCGAGCACTGAAGCTTTCTTT
TRBJ1-1	NA	TRBV9	few	CASSPGEKAFF	TGTGCCAGCAGCCCCGGGGAGAAAGCTTTCTTT
TRBJ2-3	TRBD1	TRBV28	NA	CASRTQGAETDTQYF	TGTGCCAGCCGAACCCAGGGGGCTGAGACAGATACGCAGTATTTT
TRBJ2-7	TRBD1	TRBV6-2/TRBV6-3	NA	CASSYSFGTGADEQYF	TGTGCCAGCAGTTACTCCTTCGGGACAGGTGCTGACGAGCAGTACTTC
TRBJ2-1	TRBD2	TRBV2	NA	CASSEAEREEFF	TGTGCCAGCAGTGAAGCTGAGCGGGAGGAATTCTTC
TRBJ1-3	NA	TRBV5-1	few	CASSSQGLSSGNTIYF	TGCGCCAGCAGCTCACAAGGACTGAGCTCTGGAAACACCATATATTTT
TRBJ1-1	NA	TRBV19	NA	CASSIRAGKGNTEAFF	TGTGCCAGTAGTATACGGGCAGGGAAGGGGAACACTGAAGCTTTCTTT
TRBJ1-4	TRBD1	TRBV28	NA	CASGTGNEKLFF	TGTGCCAGCGGGACAGGAAATGAAAAACTGTTTTTT
TRBJ2-7	TRBD1	TRBV19	NA	CASSIRDRGSYEQYF	TGTGCCAGTAGTATAAGGGACAGGGGTTCCTACGAGCAGTACTTC
TRBJ2-5	NA	TRBV5-1	NA	CASSFISGPQETQYF	TGCGCCAGCAGCTTCATATCGGGTCCTCAAGAGACCCAGTACTTC
TRBJ2-3	NA	TRBV9	NA	CASNPQGGRPTDTQYF	TGTGCCAGCAACCCCCAGGGGGGACGGCCCACAGATACGCAGTATTTT
TRBJ2-7	TRBD1	TRBV11-2	once	CASSDRQGAYEQYF	TGTGCCAGCAGTGATCGGCAGGGGGCCTACGAGCAGTACTTC
TRBJ2-5	TRBD1	TRBV18	few	CASSRTGHQETQYF	TGTGCCAGCTCAAGGACAGGCCACCAAGAGACCCAGTACTTC